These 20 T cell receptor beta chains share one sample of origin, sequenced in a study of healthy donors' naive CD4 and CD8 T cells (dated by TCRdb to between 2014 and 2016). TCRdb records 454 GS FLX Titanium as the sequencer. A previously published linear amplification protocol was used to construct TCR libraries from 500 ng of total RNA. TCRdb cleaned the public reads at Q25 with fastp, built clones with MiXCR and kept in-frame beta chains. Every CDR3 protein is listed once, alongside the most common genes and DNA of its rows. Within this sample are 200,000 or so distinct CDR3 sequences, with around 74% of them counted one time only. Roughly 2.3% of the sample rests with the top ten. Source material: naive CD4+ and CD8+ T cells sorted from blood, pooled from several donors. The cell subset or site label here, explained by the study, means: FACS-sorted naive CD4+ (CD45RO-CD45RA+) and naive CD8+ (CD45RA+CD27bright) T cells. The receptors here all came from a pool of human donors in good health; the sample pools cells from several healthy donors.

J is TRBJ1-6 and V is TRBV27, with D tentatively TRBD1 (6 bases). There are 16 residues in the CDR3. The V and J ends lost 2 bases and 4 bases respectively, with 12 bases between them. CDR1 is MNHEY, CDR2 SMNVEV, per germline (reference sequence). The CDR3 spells CASSLHRDGYNSPLHF. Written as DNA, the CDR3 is TGTGCCAGCAGTTTACACAGGGATGGATATAATTCACCCCTCCACTTT.

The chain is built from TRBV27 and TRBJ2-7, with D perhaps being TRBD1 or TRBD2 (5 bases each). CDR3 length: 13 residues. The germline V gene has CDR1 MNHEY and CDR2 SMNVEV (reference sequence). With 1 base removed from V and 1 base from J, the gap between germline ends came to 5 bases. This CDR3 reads CASSLWGSYEQYF. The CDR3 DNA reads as TGTGCCAGCAGTTTATGGGGGTCCTACGAGCAGTACTTC.

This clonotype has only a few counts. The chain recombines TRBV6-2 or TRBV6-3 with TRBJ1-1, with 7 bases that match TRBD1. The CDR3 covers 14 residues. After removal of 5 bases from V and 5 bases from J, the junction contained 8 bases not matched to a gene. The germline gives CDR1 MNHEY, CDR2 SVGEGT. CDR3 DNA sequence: TGTGCCAGCAGTGATCCACAGGGGCGGACTGAAGCTTTCTTT. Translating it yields CASSDPQGRTEAFF.

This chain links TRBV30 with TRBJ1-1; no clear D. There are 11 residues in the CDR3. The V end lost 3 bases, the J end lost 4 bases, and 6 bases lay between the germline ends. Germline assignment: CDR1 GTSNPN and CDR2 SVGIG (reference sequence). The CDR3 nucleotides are TGTGCCTGGAGCCTGGGCACTGAAGCTTTCTTT. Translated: CAWSLGTEAFF.

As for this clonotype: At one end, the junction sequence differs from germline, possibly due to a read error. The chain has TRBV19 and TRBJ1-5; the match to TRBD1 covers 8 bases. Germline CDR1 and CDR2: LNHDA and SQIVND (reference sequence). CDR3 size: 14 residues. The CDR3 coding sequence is TGTGCCAGGAGTACAGGGGGTGGCAATCAGCCCCAGCATTTT. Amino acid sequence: CARSTGGGNQPQHF. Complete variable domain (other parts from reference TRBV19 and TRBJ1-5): DGGITQSPKYLFRKEGQNVTLSCEQNLNHDAMYWYRQDPGQGLRLIYYSQIVNDFQKGDIAEGYSVSREKKESFPLTVTSAQKNPTAFYLCARSTGGGNQPQHFGDGTRLSIL.

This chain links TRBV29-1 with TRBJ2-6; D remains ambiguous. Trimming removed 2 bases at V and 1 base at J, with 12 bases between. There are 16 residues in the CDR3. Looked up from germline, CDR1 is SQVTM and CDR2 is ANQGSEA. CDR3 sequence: CSVEFPPPSGANVLTF. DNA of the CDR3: TGCAGCGTTGAATTTCCGCCGCCGTCTGGGGCCAACGTCCTGACTTTC.

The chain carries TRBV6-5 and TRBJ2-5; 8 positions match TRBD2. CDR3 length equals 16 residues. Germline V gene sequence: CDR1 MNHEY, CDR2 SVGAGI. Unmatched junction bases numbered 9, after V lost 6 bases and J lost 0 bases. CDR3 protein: CASSGGSGGNQETQYF. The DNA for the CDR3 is TGTGCCAGCAGCGGAGGAAGCGGGGGAAACCAAGAGACCCAGTACTTC.

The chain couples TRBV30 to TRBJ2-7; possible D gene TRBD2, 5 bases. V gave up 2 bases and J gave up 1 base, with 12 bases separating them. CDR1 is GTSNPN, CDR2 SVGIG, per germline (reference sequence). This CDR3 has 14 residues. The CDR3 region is CAWSPPAESYEQYF. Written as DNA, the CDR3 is TGTGCCTGGAGTCCCCCAGCGGAATCCTACGAGCAGTACTTC.

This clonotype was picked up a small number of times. Here the CDR3 DNA reads TGCAGCGTTGAAGGGACAGGGAAATTTGAGCAGTTCTTC. It codes for CSVEGTGKFEQFF. The rearrangement links TRBV29-1 to TRBJ2-1; 8 bases match TRBD1. The length of the CDR3 is 13 residues. Germline CDR1 reads SQVTM; CDR2 reads ANQGSEA. V lost 1 base and J lost 9; bases outside the gene matches: 5.

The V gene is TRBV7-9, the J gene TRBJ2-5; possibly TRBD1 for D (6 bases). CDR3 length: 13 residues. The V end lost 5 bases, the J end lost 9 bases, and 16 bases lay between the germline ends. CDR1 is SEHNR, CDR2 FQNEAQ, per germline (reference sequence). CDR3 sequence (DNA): TGTGCCAGCAGCCGTAACTTACAGGGTGCCCAGTACTTC. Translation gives CASSRNLQGAQYF. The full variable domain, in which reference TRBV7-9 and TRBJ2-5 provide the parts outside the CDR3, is DTGVSQNPRHKITKRGQNVTFRCDPISEHNRLYWYRQTLGQGPEFLTYFQNEAQLEKSRLLSDRFSAERPKGSFSTLEIQRTEQGDSAMYLCASSRNLQGAQYFGPGTRLLVL.

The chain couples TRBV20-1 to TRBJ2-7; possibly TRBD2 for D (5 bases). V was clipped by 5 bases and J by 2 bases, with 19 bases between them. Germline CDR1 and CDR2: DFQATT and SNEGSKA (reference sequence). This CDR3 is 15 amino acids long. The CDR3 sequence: CSAGPGILPAYEQYF. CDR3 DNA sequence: TGCAGTGCTGGACCGGGGATCCTCCCAGCCTACGAGCAGTACTTC.

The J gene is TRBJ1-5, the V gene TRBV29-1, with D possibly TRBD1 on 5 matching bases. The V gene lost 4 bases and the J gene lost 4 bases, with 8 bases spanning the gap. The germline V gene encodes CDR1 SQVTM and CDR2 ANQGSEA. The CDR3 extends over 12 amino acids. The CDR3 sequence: CSVGQPNQPQHF. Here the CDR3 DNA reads TGCAGCGTTGGACAGCCGAATCAGCCCCAGCATTTT.

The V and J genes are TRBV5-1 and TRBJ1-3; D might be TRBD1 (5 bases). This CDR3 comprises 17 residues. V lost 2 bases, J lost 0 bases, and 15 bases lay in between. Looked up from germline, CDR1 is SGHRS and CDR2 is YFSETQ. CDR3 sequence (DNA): TGCGCCAGCAGCTTCTCCGGGACTCGTAGCTCTGGAAACACCATATATTTT. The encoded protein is CASSFSGTRSSGNTIYF.

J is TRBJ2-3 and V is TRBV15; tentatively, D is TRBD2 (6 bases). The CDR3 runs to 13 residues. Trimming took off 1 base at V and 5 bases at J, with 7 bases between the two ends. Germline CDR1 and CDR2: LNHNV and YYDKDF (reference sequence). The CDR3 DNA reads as TGTGCCACCAGCAGAGCCGGGGGAGATACGCAGTATTTT. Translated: CATSRAGGDTQYF.

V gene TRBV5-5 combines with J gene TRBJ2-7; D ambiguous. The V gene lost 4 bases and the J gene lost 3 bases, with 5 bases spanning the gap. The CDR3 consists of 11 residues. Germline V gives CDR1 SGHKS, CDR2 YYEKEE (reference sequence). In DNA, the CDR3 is TGTGCCAGCAGCCAAATCTACGAGCAGTACTTC. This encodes CASSQIYEQYF.

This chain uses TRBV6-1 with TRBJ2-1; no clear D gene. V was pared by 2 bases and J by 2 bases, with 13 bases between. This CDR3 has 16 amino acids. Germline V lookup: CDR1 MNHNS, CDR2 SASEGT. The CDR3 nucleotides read TGTGCCAGCAGTGAAAGGTCGAGCGCGGCCTACAATGAGCAGTTCTTC. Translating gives CASSERSSAAYNEQFF.

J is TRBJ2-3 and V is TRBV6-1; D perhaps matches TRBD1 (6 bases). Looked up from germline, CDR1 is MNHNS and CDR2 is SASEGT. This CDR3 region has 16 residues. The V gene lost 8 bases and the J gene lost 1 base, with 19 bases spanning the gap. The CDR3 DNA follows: TGTGCCAGCTCGGGACAACCGACATCGGGCACAGATACGCAGTATTTT. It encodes CASSGQPTSGTDTQYF.

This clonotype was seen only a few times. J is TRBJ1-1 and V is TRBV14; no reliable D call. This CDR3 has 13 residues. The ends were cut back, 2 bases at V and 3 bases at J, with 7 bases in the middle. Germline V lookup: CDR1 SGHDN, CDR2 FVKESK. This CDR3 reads CASSQKGYTEAFF. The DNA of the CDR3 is TGTGCCAGCAGCCAAAAGGGTTACACTGAAGCTTTCTTT.

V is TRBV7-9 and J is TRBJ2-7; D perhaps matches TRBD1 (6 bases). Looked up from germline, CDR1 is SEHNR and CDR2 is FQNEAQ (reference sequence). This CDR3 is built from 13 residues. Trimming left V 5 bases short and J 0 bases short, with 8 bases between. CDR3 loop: CASSRDNSYEQYV. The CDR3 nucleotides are TGTGCCAGCAGCCGGGACAACTCCTACGAGCAGTACGTC.

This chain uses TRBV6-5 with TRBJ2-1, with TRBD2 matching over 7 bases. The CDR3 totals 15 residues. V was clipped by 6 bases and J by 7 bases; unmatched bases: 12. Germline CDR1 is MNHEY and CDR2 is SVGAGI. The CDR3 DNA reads TGTGCCAGCAGCCAACTAGCGTTGAACGGGAATGAGCAGTTCTTC. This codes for CASSQLALNGNEQFF.